This section outlines one T cell receptor (beta chain) sequence together with its context. The antigen it recognizes is unknown. No base qualities exist here, and no much larger clone lies one base off it. These data are taken from a study of OX40 agonist ivuxolimab in advanced cancers. For the wider study: Ivuxolimab was an agonistic, fully human IgG2 monoclonal antibody directed against OX40 (CD134), a costimulatory receptor. Among the approximately 54 dose-escalation patients, some 20 had hepatocellular carcinoma, 15 or so melanoma, 9 renal cell carcinoma and 9 head and neck cancer. Patients were allowed to have had prior anti-PD-1, anti-PD-L1 or anti-CTLA-4 therapy, and around two fifths of the dose-escalation patients had been treated with checkpoint inhibitors. The monotherapy dose-escalation portion (N of about 49 patients) of the phase I ivuxolimab trial is reported in the paper. A male proportion of around 83% and a mean age of roughly 55 years, ranging from roughly 23 to 85, were recorded for the dose-escalation cohort. Partial responses were achieved by three dose-escalation patients, of whom one had hepatocellular carcinoma and two had cutaneous melanoma. Peripheral TCRbeta sequencing was intended to test whether TCR sequence diversity was altered and clonal T-cell expansion was caused by ivuxolimab. Intravenous ivuxolimab was administered to patients every 2 weeks at six dose levels: 0.01, 0.1, 0.3, 1.5, 3 and 10 mg/kg. Broader findings and caveats from the paper: In the 0.1-3.0 mg/kg groups, partial responders had among the lowest normalized peripheral clonal expansion, particularly in CD8+ T cells. At doses of 0.1 to 3.0 mg/kg, clonal expansion of both CD4+ and CD8+ blood T cells was observed from baseline to week 6. Low levels of normalized T-cell clonal expansion were also seen in some patients who did not respond. After ivuxolimab, expanded clones were on average more numerous among CD8+ T cells than among CD4+ T cells. Antigen specificity was not determined for the clonally expanded peripheral T cells.

The germline V gene (reference sequence) specifies GTSNPN as CDR1 and SVGIG as CDR2. The CDR3 goes from the cysteine to the phenylalanine over 15 residues. CDR3 DNA is the only sequence kept; it has 45 bases, read in frame from the first base. V is cut back by 3 bases and J by 10 bases, with 17 bases in the junction unmatched. Genomic DNA was extracted from sorted cells for sequencing of the TCRbeta CDR3 region. TCRbeta CDR3 regions were sequenced using the immunoSEQ Assay. TCRdb limited this immuneACCESS table to in-frame rearrangements with V and J called. A share of clones is missing; checked studies link under half to unresolved V genes, and the rest is unexplained. This sample is represented by approximately 69,000 clones; 80% of them were singletons. Clones ranked in the top ten supply 2% to 2.5% of the sample. Patients with autoimmune disease history or receiving systemic immunosuppression were excluded from the trial. Peripheral blood for TCR sequencing was collected from all dose cohorts at baseline, on cycle 4 day 1, and on cycle 7 day 1. The samples were taken from a phase I, first-in-human, multicenter, open-label dose-escalation trial of ivuxolimab. Adults with locally advanced or metastatic head and neck squamous cell, hepatocellular, melanoma or renal cell carcinoma were enrolled in the trial. Before TCR sequencing, CD4+ T cells and CD8+ T cells from peripheral blood were sorted into separate populations.

The clonotype comes from an adult with an advanced solid tumor such as melanoma, head and neck, liver or kidney cancer. The sample consisted of CD4+ or CD8+ T cells sorted from blood, taken in a trial of the OX40 agonist ivuxolimab. The sequence is built from TRBV30 and TRBJ1-1, with 7 bases in between that match TRBD1. The encoded CDR3 is CAWRPTGRGPTGAFF. The sequenced DNA is TGTGCCTGGAGACCGACAGGGAGGGGGCCTACGGGAGCTTTCTTT. The variable domain in full, with residues beyond the CDR3 obtained from the reference TRBV30 and TRBJ1-1 genes, is SQTIHQWPATLVQPVGSPLSLECTVEGTSNPNLYWYRQAAGRGLQLLFYSVGIGQISSEVPQNLSASRPQDRQFILSSKKLLLSDSGFYLCAWRPTGRGPTGAFFGQGTRLTVV.